The 21 T cell receptor beta chains below come from one sample, sequenced in a study of blood T cell repertoires in COVID-19. The method was immunoSEQ multiplex PCR; TCRdb's version includes in-frame clones alone and lacks a portion of them. The sample consists of about 53,000 clones, approximately 85% of them appearing once. The sequencing input was peripheral blood. The receptor source for this set is a woman aged 60-75 years with acute or convalescent COVID-19.

The chain couples TRBV15 to TRBJ2-5; D is perhaps TRBD2 (6 bases). The CDR3 contains 15 residues. Germline-derived CDR1 and CDR2 are LNHNV and YYDKDF (reference sequence). The V gene lost 2 bases and the J gene lost 5 bases, with 15 bases spanning the gap. The CDR3 loop is CATSRFRGLSETQYF. The CDR3 DNA is TGTGCCACCAGCAGATTTCGGGGACTGTCGGAGACCCAGTACTTC.

The gene calls are TRBV9 and TRBJ2-1, with 9 bases matching TRBD1. In germline, CDR1 is SGDLS, CDR2 YYNGEE. This CDR3 has 15 amino acids. V was clipped by 4 bases and J by 5 bases; unmatched bases: 7. In DNA form, the CDR3 reads TGTGCCAGCAGCTTGTGGACAGGGGCCGACAATGAGCAGTTCTTC. It codes for CASSLWTGADNEQFF.

The chain links TRBV7-8 to TRBJ1-2; tentatively, D is TRBD1 (5 bases). The CDR3 has 13 residues. The V and J ends lost 5 bases and 7 bases respectively, with 14 bases between them. The germline V gene encodes CDR1 SGHVS and CDR2 FQNEAQ. The CDR3 region has the DNA TGTGCCAGCAGCCTCGGGGGGGGTCTTGGCTACACCTTC. It is translated as CASSLGGGLGYTF.

V usage is TRBV5-1 and J usage is TRBJ2-3, with TRBD1 matching 7 bases. The CDR3 loop spans 16 amino acids. Looked up from germline, CDR1 is SGHRS and CDR2 is YFSETQ. V shed 4 bases, J shed 2 bases, and the junction held 10 bases outside the gene matches. CDR3 sequence: CASSRTQGFPTDTQYF. CDR3 nucleotides: TGCGCCAGCAGCAGAACACAGGGGTTCCCCACAGATACGCAGTATTTT. Based on the CDR3 plus reference TRBV5-1 and TRBJ2-3, the full variable domain is KAGVTQTPRYLIKTRGQQVTLSCSPISGHRSVSWYQQTPGQGLQFLFEYFSETQRNKGNFPGRFSGRQFSNSRSEMNVSTLELGDSALYLCASSRTQGFPTDTQYFGPGTRLTVL.

The rearrangement uses TRBV18 and TRBJ1-1; D might be TRBD1 (6 bases). The CDR3 runs 16 residues. V was cut by 2 bases and J by 1 base, with 14 bases left in between. Germline CDR1 reads KGHSH; CDR2 reads LQKENI. In DNA form, the CDR3 reads TGTGCCAGCTCACCAAGGGGGGGGGTACGGAACACTGAAGCTTTCTTT. Its translation: CASSPRGGVRNTEAFF. The full variable domain, completed using reference TRBV18 and TRBJ1-1, is NAGVMQNPRHLVRRRGQEARLRCSPMKGHSHVYWYRQLPEEGLKFMVYLQKENIIDESGMPKERFSAEFPKEGPSILRIQQVVRGDSAAYFCASSPRGGVRNTEAFFGQGTRLTVV.

This rearrangement joins TRBV2 to TRBJ2-1; 7 bases align to TRBD2. CDR3 length: 13 amino acids. V dropped 5 bases and J dropped 8; count of bases not matched to a gene: 6. The germline V gene has CDR1 SNHLY and CDR2 FYNNEI. The CDR3 loop is CASSPSGRDEQFF. DNA for the CDR3: TGTGCCAGCAGTCCTAGCGGTCGGGATGAGCAGTTCTTC.

The J gene is TRBJ1-2, the V gene TRBV2; 7 nucleotides match TRBD1. J lost 2 bases, V lost 6 bases, and 9 bases had no gene match. The CDR3 has 15 amino acids. Germline V CDR1 and CDR2: SNHLY, FYNNEI. CDR3 amino acids: CASRRQGNSNYGYTF. CDR3 bases: TGTGCCAGCAGGAGACAGGGCAATTCCAACTATGGCTACACCTTC. The full variable domain, in which reference TRBV2 and TRBJ1-2 provide the parts outside the CDR3, is EPEVTQTPSHQVTQMGQEVILRCVPISNHLYFYWYRQILGQKVEFLVSFYNNEISEKSEIFDDQFSVERPDGSNFTLKIRSTKLEDSAMYFCASRRQGNSNYGYTFGSGTRLTVV.

The chain links TRBV3-1 (or the pseudogene TRBV3-2) to TRBJ1-2; D not certain. Trimming pared 1 base from V and 4 bases from J, leaving 10 bases between. Germline V gene data show CDR1 as LGHDT and CDR2 as YNNKEL (reference sequence). The CDR3 runs 14 residues. CDR3 loop: CASSQVTGSYGYTF. As DNA, the CDR3 is TGTGCCAGCAGCCAAGTCACCGGGTCCTATGGCTACACCTTC.

V is TRBV2 and J is TRBJ1-2, with TRBD1 matching 7 bases. Trimming cost V 8 bases and J 2 bases; bases outside gene matches: 8. Germline V CDR1 and CDR2: SNHLY, FYNNEI. There are 14 residues in the CDR3. Here the CDR3 DNA reads TGTGCCAGCGCTCCGGGACAGTTAAACTATGGCTACACCTTC. As protein: CASAPGQLNYGYTF.

The chain is built from TRBV5-5 and TRBJ2-7; 10 positions match TRBD1. There are 15 residues in the CDR3. Losses at the gene ends were 3 bases for V and 5 bases for J; bases not matched to a gene: 8. Germline V gene sequence: CDR1 SGHKS, CDR2 YYEKEE (reference sequence). The CDR3 protein is CASSSRTGGQNEQYF. The CDR3 DNA reads TGTGCCAGCAGCTCGAGGACAGGGGGTCAGAACGAGCAGTACTTC.

This chain uses TRBV5-1 with TRBJ2-4; TRBD1 agrees at 7 bases. Germline CDR1 SGHRS, CDR2 YFSETQ. Trimming removed 4 bases from V and 7 bases from J; junction bases left unmatched: 8. This CDR3 spans 14 amino acids. The DNA for the CDR3 is TGCGCCAGCAGCCTGCCCGGGACAGTGAACATTCAGTACTTC. This translates into CASSLPGTVNIQYF. Combining the CDR3 with reference TRBV5-1 and TRBJ2-4 gives the whole variable domain KAGVTQTPRYLIKTRGQQVTLSCSPISGHRSVSWYQQTPGQGLQFLFEYFSETQRNKGNFPGRFSGRQFSNSRSEMNVSTLELGDSALYLCASSLPGTVNIQYFGAGTRLSVL.

The CDR3 region has the DNA TGTGCCACCTCGCGAGGGGGCCGCACTGAAGCTTTCTTT. Its translation: CATSRGGRTEAFF. The chain carries TRBV7-6 and TRBJ1-1, with 7 bases identical to TRBD1. In germline, CDR1 is SGHVS, CDR2 FNYEAQ. The CDR3 is 13 amino acids. The junction had 9 bases not matched to a gene; V was cut back by 10 bases and J by 4 bases.

The chain joins TRBV2 to TRBJ1-2, with D tentatively TRBD1 (5 bases). The CDR3 loop spans 13 amino acids. V was trimmed by 5 bases and J by 4 bases, leaving 11 bases between them. CDR1 is SNHLY, CDR2 FYNNEI, per germline. This CDR3 is CASSLGQGYGYTF. CDR3 nucleotides: TGTGCCAGCAGTCTAGGCCAGGGCTATGGCTACACCTTC.

V is TRBV24-1 and J is TRBJ2-2, with 7 bases lining up with TRBD1. V dropped 5 bases and J dropped 1; count of bases not matched to a gene: 9. Germline V gene sequence: CDR1 KGHDR, CDR2 SFDVKD. This CDR3 is 17 amino acids long. The CDR3 DNA reads TGTGCCACCAGTGGTGGCTCGGGGACAGTGAACACCGGGGAGCTGTTTTTT. This gives the protein CATSGGSGTVNTGELFF.

The CDR3 spells CASSHGQGNQPQHF. The CDR3 coding sequence is TGTGCCAGCAGCCATGGACAGGGAAATCAGCCCCAGCATTTT. The chain has TRBV2 and TRBJ1-5, with 8 bases aligning to TRBD1. The V segment lost 6 bases and the J segment 4 bases; nucleotides outside the gene matches: 5. Germline V gene lookup returns CDR1 SNHLY and CDR2 FYNNEI. The CDR3 contains 14 residues.

This clone was picked up a small number of times. The V and J genes are TRBV27 and TRBJ1-2; no definite D call. V lost 2 bases, J lost 6 bases, and 16 bases lay in between. Germline-derived CDR1 and CDR2 are MNHEY and SMNVEV (reference sequence). The CDR3 loop spans 15 amino acids. CDR3 sequence: CASSLGVGVLNGYTF. The CDR3 bases are TGTGCCAGCAGTTTAGGGGTCGGGGTCCTGAATGGCTACACCTTC.

The CDR3 spells CASSITGYGYTF. Written as DNA, the CDR3 is TGTGCCAGTAGTATAACAGGATATGGCTACACCTTC. V and J are TRBV19 and TRBJ1-2; D possibly corresponds to TRBD1 (5 bases). Per germline, CDR1 LNHDA and CDR2 SQIVND (reference sequence). Trimming took off 2 bases at V and 5 bases at J, with 6 bases between the two ends. The CDR3 length is 12 residues.

This CDR3 is CASSLIAGGTGELFF. CDR3 nucleotide sequence: TGCGCCAGCAGCCTGATAGCGGGAGGGACCGGGGAGCTGTTTTTT. The chain employs TRBV5-1 and TRBJ2-2; 11 nucleotides align to TRBD2. The CDR3 is made up of 15 amino acids. The trim removed 4 bases at V and 5 bases at J, leaving 4 bases unmatched. Looked up from germline, CDR1 is SGHRS and CDR2 is YFSETQ.

This chain links TRBV5-6 with TRBJ1-5, with D possibly being TRBD1 (6 bases). Germline V gives CDR1 SGHDT, CDR2 YYEEEE. The germline V and J ends were trimmed by 0 bases and 1 base, with 8 bases remaining between them. The CDR3 totals 15 residues. The CDR3 DNA sequence: TGTGCCAGCAGCTTGGCCCAGGGGAGCAATCAGCCCCAGCATTTT. Translation gives CASSLAQGSNQPQHF.

This sequence joins TRBV28 and TRBJ1-1; D is ambiguous. Trimming took 3 bases from V and 1 from J, leaving 6 bases between them. There are 13 residues in the CDR3. Germline assignment: CDR1 MDHEN and CDR2 SYDVKM. The CDR3 spells CASSFSGNTEAFF. The CDR3 nucleotides are TGTGCCAGCAGTTTTTCAGGGAACACTGAAGCTTTCTTT.

This rearrangement joins TRBV30 to TRBJ1-1; tentative D call: TRBD1 (6 bases). Germline V gene lookup returns CDR1 GTSNPN and CDR2 SVGIG (reference sequence). Trimming cost V 2 bases and J 4 bases, with 23 bases left between them. The CDR3 sequence is 17 residues long. The chain's CDR3 is CAWSSSYRVSGATEAFF. CDR3 in DNA: TGTGCCTGGAGTTCGTCATACAGGGTCTCGGGTGCCACTGAAGCTTTCTTT.